Here is one TCR beta chain with its context. The table lists this clonotype with many counts. Which antigen it targets is not known. No clone much larger than this one lies a single base away; base qualities are absent. The CDR3 covers 12 residues, taking in both the cysteine and the phenylalanine. Only the CDR3 DNA stays, 36 bases, in frame from base 1. Trimmed from V: 10 bases; trimmed from J: 5 bases; junction bases lacking a gene match: 3. Sequences MDHEN (CDR1) and SYDVKM (CDR2) are obtained from the germline V gene. Libraries of naive CD8 T cells were built from anywhere between about 17,000 and 1,000,000 sorted cells, with 10%, 30% or 50% of the purified RNA used. Naive CD8 T cells were FACS-sorted as CD8+CD4-CCR7+CD45RA+ on a BD FACSAria II into RLT Plus buffer. Approximately nine TCR copies' worth of Jurkat RNA were spiked into roughly 17,000-1,100,000 naive CD8 T cell samples to test detection sensitivity. CD8 T cells were enriched using RosetteSep CD8+ T Cell Enrichment Cocktail and Ficoll-Paque, and the enriched cells then underwent ACK red cell lysis.

The library was obtained by PCR. Sequencing relied on a NextSeq 500. Preparation of bulk TCR libraries followed a previously described approach, with the TCR primers listed in Table S5. The Qiagen AllPrep DNA/RNA kit was used to purify total RNA. Reads from multiple sequencing runs of the same library were pooled before analysis. In the authors' own workflow: Reads were retained only if an exact TCR constant sequence was present, and the retained reads were trimmed to 150 nt and grouped according to their 12-nt molecular barcodes. Within each barcode group, reads were sub-clustered at a 15% Levenshtein threshold, and quality-weighted consensus sequences were built per RNA molecule. Non-functional sequences were removed, as were lower-count sequences one edit away from another. Barcode sub-clusters with fewer than 20% of the maximum read count were removed, based on fitting two negative binomial distributions. In TCRdb, the public reads were trimmed at Q25 with fastp and aligned with MiXCR, with productive beta chains retained. CDR3 protein duplicates are merged, each entry listing the most common genes and DNA. The V and J calls and clone size come from TCRdb's table, not from the authors' own analysis. For this sample there are some 100,000 distinct CDR3 sequences; roughly a third appear just once. The top ten clones comprise around 4% of the sample.

The record originates from a study of molecular identifiers for immune sequencing clone quantification (dated by TCRdb to the late 2010s). Regarding the research as a whole: For a replicate experiment, RNA from about 21,000 or 97,000 naive CD8 T cells was divided into five aliquots, of which four were sequenced. This methods study benchmarked molecular-identifier clustering-based TCR repertoire sequencing (MIDCIRS) and TCR RNA copy counting, using CD8 T cells to do so. The paper as a whole reports these results and caveats: Approximately 3 recovered TCR RNA copies per cell were obtained by modeling, versus 9 to 10 by digital PCR, implying a capture efficiency of roughly 32%. Highly expanded clone sizes could be underestimated because identical TCR molecules may share a barcode. In CMV-specific effector cells, clones with more than 20 RNA copies contained over 97% of molecules, whereas in naive cells such clones contained under 1% of molecules. When barcode sub-clustering was left out, chimeric consensus sequences inflated TCR diversity, with chimeras reaching as high as 47%. The naive libraries included spiked-in Jurkat TCR RNA (over nine copies' worth), and this RNA is not part of the donor repertoire. Even against a background of about a million naive CD8 T cells, spiked-in Jurkat TCR RNA amounting to a single cell's worth was reported to be detectable.

The material sequenced was naive CD8+ T cells from blood, with Jurkat cell RNA spiked in. This sample's cell subset or site label indicates: FACS-sorted CD8+CD4-CCR7+CD45RA+ naive T cells. The sequence is built from TRBV28 and TRBJ1-4; 8 bases in between match TRBD1. The sequence was obtained from a human donor in good health. Some libraries in this study had Jurkat cell RNA spiked in. The DNA sequence reads TGTGCCATTTGGGACAGGAATGAAAAACTGTTTTTT. Its amino acids are CAIWDRNEKLFF. Reference TRBV28 and TRBJ1-4 proteins supply the regions before and after the CDR3; the full variable domain is: DVKVTQSSRYLVKRTGEKVFLECVQDMDHENMFWYRQDPGLGLRLIYFSYDVKMKEKGDIPEGYSVSREKKERFSLILESASTNQTSMYLCAIWDRNEKLFFGSGTQLSVL.